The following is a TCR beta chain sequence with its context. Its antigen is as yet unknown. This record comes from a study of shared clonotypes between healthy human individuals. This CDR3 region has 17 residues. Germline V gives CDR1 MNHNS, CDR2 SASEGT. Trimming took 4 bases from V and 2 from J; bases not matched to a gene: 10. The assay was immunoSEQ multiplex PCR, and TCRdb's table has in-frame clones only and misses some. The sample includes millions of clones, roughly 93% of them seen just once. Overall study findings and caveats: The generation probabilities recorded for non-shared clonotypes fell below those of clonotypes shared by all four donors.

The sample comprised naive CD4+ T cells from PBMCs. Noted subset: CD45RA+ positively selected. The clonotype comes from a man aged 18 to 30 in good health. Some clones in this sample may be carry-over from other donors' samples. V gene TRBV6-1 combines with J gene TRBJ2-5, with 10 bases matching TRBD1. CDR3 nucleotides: TGTGCCAGCAGTGGGGCCGGGACAGGGGAAATACAAGAGACCCAGTACTTC. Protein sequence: CASSGAGTGEIQETQYF.